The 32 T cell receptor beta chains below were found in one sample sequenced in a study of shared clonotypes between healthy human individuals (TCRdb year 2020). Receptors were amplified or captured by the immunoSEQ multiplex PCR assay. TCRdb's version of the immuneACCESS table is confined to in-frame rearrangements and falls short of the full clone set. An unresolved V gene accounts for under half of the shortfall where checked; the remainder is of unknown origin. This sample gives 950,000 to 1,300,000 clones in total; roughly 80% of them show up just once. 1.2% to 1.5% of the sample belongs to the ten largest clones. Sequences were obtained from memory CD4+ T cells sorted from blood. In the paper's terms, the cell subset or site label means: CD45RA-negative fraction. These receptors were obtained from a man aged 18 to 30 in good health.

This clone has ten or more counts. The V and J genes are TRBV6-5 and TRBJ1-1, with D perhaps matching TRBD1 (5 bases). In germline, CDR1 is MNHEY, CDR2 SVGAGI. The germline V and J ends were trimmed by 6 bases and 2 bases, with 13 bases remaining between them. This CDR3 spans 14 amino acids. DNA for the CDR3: TGTGCCAGCAGGGGTTGGGGGGATAACACTGAAGCTTTCTTT. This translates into CASRGWGDNTEAFF.

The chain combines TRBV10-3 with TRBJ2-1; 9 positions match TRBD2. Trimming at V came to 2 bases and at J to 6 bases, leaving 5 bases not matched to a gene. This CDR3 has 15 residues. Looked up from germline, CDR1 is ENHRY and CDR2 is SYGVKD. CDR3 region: CAISELAGTVNEQFF. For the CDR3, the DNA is TGTGCCATCAGTGAGCTAGCGGGGACTGTCAATGAGCAGTTCTTC.

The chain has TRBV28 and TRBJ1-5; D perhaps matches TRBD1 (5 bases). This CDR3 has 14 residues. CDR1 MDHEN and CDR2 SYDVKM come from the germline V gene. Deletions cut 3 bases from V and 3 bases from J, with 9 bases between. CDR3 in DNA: TGTGCCAGCAGTTTTTCCAGGGTCAATCAGCCCCAGCATTTT. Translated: CASSFSRVNQPQHF. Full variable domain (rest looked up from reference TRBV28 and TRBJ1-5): DVKVTQSSRYLVKRTGEKVFLECVQDMDHENMFWYRQDPGLGLRLIYFSYDVKMKEKGDIPEGYSVSREKKERFSLILESASTNQTSMYLCASSFSRVNQPQHFGDGTRLSIL.

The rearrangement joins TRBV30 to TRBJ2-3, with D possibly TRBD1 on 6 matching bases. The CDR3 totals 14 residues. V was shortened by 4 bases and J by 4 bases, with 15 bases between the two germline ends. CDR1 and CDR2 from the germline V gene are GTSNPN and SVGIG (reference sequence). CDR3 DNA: TGTGCCTGGAACAGGGAGATGGGACCAGATACGCAGTATTTT. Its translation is CAWNREMGPDTQYF.

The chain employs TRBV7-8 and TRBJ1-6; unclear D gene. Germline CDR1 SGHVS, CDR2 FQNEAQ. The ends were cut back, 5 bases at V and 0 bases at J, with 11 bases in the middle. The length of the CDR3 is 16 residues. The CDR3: CASSQPPSSYNSPLHF. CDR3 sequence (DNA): TGTGCCAGCAGCCAACCTCCGAGCTCCTATAATTCACCCCTCCACTTT.

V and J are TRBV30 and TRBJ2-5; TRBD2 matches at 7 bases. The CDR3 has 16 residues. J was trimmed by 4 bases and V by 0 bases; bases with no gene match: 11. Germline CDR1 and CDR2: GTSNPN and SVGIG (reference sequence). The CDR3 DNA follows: TGTGCCTGGAGTGTACGGGTGCTAGCGGTAGGAGAGACCCAGTACTTC. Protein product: CAWSVRVLAVGETQYF. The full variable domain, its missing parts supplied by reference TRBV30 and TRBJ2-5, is SQTIHQWPATLVQPVGSPLSLECTVEGTSNPNLYWYRQAAGRGLQLLFYSVGIGQISSEVPQNLSASRPQDRQFILSSKKLLLSDSGFYLCAWSVRVLAVGETQYFGPGTRLLVL.

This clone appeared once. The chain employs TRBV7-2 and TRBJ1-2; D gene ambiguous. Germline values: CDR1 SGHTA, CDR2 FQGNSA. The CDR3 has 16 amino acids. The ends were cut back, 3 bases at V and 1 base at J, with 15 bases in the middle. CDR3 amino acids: CASSFKRSLINYGYTF. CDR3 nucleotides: TGTGCCAGCAGCTTCAAGCGGAGCCTTATTAACTATGGCTACACCTTC.

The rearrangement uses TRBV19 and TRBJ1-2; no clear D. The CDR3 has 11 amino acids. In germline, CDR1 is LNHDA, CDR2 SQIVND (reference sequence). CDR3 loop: CATRQNYGYTF. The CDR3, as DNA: TGTGCGACTAGGCAGAACTATGGCTACACCTTC. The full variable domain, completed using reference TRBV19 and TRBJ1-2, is DGGITQSPKYLFRKEGQNVTLSCEQNLNHDAMYWYRQDPGQGLRLIYYSQIVNDFQKGDIAEGYSVSREKKESFPLTVTSAQKNPTAFYLCATRQNYGYTFGSGTRLTVV.

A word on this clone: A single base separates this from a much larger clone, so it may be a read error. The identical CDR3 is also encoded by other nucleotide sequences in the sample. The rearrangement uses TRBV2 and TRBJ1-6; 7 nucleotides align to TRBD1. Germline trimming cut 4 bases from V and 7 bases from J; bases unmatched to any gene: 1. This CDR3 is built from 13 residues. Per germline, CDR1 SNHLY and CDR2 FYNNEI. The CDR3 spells CASSGQGNSPLHF. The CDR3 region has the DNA TGTGCCAGCAGTGGACAGGGAAATTCACCCCTCCACTTT.

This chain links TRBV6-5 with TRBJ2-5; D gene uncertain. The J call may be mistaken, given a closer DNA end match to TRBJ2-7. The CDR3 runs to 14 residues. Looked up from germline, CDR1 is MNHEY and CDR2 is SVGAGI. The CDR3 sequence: CASSYSWTGYEQYF. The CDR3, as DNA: TGTGCCAGCAGTTACTCATGGACGGGCTACGAGCAGTACTTC.

CDR3 amino acids: CSVDPGPLRADTQYF. The CDR3 bases are TGCAGCGTAGATCCGGGACCTCTGAGAGCAGATACGCAGTATTTT. The rearrangement links TRBV29-1 to TRBJ2-3; the D gene could be TRBD1 or TRBD2 (5 bases each). The CDR3 has 15 amino acids. Germline V gene sequence: CDR1 SQVTM, CDR2 ANQGSEA. V lost 6 bases and J 4 bases, leaving 20 bases between the germline ends.

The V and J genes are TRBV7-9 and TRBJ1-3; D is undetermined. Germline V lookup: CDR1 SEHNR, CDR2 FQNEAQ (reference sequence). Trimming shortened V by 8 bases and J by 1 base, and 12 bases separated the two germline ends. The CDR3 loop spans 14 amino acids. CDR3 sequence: CASQRGGSGNTIYF. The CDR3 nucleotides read TGTGCCAGCCAGCGAGGCGGGTCTGGAAACACCATATATTTT.

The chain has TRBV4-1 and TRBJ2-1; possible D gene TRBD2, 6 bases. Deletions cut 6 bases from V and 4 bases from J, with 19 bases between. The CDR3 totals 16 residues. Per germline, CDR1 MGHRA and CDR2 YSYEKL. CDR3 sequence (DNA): TGCGCCAGCAGAACCGGGACTCGGTCCCCTTACAATGAGCAGTTCTTC. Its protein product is CASRTGTRSPYNEQFF.

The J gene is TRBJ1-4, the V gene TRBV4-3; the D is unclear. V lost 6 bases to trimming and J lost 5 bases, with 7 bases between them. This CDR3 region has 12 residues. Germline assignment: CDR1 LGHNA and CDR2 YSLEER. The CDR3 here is CASRRGNEKLFF. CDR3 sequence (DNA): TGCGCCAGCAGACGGGGAAATGAAAAACTGTTTTTT.

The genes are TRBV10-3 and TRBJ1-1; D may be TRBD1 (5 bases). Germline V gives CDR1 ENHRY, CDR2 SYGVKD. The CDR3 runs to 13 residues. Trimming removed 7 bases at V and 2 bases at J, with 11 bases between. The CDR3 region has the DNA TGTGCCATCACCGTGGGGCGCAACACTGAAGCTTTCTTT. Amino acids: CAITVGRNTEAFF.

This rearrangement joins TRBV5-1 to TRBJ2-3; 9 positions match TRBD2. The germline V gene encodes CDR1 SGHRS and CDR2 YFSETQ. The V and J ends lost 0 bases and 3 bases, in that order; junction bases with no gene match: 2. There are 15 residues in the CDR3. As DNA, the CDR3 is TGCGCCAGCAGCTTGGTGGCGGGGGGGACAGATACGCAGTATTTT. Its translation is CASSLVAGGTDTQYF.

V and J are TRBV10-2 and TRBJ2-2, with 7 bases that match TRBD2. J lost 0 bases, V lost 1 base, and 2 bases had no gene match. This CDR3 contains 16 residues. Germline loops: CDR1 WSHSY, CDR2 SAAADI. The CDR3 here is CASSELGGANTGELFF. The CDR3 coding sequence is TGCGCCAGCAGTGAGTTGGGGGGGGCGAACACCGGGGAGCTGTTTTTT.

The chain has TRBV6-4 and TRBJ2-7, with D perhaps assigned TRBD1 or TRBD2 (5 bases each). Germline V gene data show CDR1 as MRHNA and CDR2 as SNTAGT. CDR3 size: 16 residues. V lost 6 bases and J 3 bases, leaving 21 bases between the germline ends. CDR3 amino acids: CASSLVGDRDRYEQYF. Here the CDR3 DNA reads TGTGCCAGCAGCCTCGTCGGGGACCGAGACCGCTACGAGCAGTACTTC.

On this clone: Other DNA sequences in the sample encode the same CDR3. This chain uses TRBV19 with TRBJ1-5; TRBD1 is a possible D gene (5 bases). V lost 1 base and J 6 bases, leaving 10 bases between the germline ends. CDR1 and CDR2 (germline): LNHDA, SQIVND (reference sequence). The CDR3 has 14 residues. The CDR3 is CASSIGGVVQPQHF. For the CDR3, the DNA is TGTGCCAGTAGTATAGGGGGGGTCGTTCAGCCCCAGCATTTT. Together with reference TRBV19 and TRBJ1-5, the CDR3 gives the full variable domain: DGGITQSPKYLFRKEGQNVTLSCEQNLNHDAMYWYRQDPGQGLRLIYYSQIVNDFQKGDIAEGYSVSREKKESFPLTVTSAQKNPTAFYLCASSIGGVVQPQHFGDGTRLSIL.

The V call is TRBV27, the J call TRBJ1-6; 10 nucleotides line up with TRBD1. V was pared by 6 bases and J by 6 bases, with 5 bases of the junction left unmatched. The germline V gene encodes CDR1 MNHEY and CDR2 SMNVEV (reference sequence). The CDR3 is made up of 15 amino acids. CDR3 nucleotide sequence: TGTGCCAGCAGCTTAGGACAGGGGGTTAATTCACCCCTCCACTTT. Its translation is CASSLGQGVNSPLHF.

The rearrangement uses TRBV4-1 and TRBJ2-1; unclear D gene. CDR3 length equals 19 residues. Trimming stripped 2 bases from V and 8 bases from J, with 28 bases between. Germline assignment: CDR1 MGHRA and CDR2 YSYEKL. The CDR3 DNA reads TGCGCCAGCAGCCAAAGTGCAAGTGAGGCGGTATTTCTTCGAGATGAGCAGTTCTTC. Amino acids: CASSQSASEAVFLRDEQFF.

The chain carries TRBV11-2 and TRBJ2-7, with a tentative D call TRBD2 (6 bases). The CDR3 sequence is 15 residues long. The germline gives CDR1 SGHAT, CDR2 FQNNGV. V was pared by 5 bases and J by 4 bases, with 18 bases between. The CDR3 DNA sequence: TGTGCCAGCAGCCCCCAGGTAGTAGGACTATACGAGCAGTACTTC. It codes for CASSPQVVGLYEQYF.

The CDR3 DNA sequence: TGTGCCAGCAGCGTAGACACAGGGGGTCGGGAGACCCAGTACTTC. Translating it yields CASSVDTGGRETQYF. The gene calls are TRBV9 and TRBJ2-5, with 8 bases identical to TRBD1. Germline V CDR1 and CDR2: SGDLS, YYNGEE. V lost 0 bases and J lost 5; bases outside the gene matches: 6. The CDR3 is 15 residues long. The full variable domain, in which reference TRBV9 and TRBJ2-5 provide the parts outside the CDR3, is DSGVTQTPKHLITATGQRVTLRCSPRSGDLSVYWYQQSLDQGLQFLIQYYNGEERAKGNILERFSAQQFPDLHSELNLSSLELGDSALYFCASSVDTGGRETQYFGPGTRLLVL.

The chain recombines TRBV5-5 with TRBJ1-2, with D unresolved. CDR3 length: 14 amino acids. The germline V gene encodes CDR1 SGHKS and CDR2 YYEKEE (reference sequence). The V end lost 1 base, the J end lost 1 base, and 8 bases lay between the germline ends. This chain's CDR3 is CASSLSGDNYGYTF. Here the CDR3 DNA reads TGTGCCAGCAGCTTGTCTGGGGATAACTATGGCTACACCTTC.

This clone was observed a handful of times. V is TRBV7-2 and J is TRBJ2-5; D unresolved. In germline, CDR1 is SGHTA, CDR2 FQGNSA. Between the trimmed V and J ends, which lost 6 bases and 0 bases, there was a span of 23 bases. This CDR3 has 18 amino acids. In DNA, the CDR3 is TGTGCCAGCAGACCCCGAGGTTTTGGCGGATGGTACCAAGAGACCCAGTACTTC. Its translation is CASRPRGFGGWYQETQYF. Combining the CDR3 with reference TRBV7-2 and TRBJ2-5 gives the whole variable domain GAGVSQSPSNKVTEKGKDVELRCDPISGHTALYWYRQSLGQGLEFLIYFQGNSAPDKSGLPSDRFSAERTGGSVSTLTIQRTQQEDSAVYLCASRPRGFGGWYQETQYFGPGTRLLVL.

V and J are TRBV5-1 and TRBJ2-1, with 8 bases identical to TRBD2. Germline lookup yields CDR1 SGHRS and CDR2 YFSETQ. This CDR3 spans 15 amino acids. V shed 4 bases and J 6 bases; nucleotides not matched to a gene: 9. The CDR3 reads CASSIRRGDPNEQFF. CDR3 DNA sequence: TGCGCCAGCAGCATCCGGCGGGGGGATCCCAATGAGCAGTTCTTC.

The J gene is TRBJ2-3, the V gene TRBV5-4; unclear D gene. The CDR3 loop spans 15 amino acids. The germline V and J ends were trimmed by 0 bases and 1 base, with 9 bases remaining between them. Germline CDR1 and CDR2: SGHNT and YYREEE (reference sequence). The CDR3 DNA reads TGTGCCAGCAGCTTGGACTTTACCGGCACAGATACGCAGTATTTT. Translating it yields CASSLDFTGTDTQYF.

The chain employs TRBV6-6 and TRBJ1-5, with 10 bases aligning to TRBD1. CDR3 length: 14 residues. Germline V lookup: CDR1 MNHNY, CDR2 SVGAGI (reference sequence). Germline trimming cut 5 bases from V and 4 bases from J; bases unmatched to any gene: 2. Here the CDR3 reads CASSPDRGNQPQHF. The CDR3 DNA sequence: TGTGCCAGCAGTCCGGACAGGGGGAATCAGCCCCAGCATTTT.

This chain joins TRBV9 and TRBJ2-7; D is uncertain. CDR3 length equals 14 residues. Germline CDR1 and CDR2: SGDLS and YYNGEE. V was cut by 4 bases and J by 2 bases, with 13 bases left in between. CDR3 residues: CASSLASEAYEQYF. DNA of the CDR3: TGTGCCAGCAGCCTGGCATCAGAAGCCTACGAGCAGTACTTC. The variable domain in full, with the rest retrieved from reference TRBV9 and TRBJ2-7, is DSGVTQTPKHLITATGQRVTLRCSPRSGDLSVYWYQQSLDQGLQFLIQYYNGEERAKGNILERFSAQQFPDLHSELNLSSLELGDSALYFCASSLASEAYEQYFGPGTRLTVT.

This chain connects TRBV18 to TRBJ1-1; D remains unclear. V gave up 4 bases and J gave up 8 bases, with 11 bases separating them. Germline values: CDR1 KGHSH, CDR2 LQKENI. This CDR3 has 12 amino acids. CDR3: CASSQISLEAFF. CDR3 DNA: TGTGCCAGCTCACAAATTAGTCTGGAAGCTTTCTTT.

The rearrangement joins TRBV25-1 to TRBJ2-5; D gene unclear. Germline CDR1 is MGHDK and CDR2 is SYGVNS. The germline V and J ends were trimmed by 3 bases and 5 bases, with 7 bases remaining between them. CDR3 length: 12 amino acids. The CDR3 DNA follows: TGTGCCAGCAGTGAGGCCGTGGAGACCCAGTACTTC. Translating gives CASSEAVETQYF.

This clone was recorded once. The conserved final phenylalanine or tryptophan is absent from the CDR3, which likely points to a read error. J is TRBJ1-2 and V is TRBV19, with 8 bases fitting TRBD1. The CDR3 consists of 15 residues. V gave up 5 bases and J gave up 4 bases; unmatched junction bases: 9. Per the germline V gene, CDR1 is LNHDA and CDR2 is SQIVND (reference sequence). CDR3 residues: CASSPTGGTSYGYTL. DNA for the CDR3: TGTGCCAGTAGTCCTACAGGGGGGACTAGCTATGGCTACACCCTC.